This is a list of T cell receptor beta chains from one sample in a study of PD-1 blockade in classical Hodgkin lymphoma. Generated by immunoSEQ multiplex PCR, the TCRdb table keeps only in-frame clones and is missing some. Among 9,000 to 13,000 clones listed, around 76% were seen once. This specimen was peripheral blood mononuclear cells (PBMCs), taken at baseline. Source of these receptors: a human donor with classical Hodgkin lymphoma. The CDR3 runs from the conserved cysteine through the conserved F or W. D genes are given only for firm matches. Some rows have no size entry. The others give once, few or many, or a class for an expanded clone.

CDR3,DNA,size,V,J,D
CASSPKQNTEAFF,TGTGCCAGCTCACCAAAACAGAACACTGAAGCTTTCTTT,NA,TRBV18,TRBJ1-1,NA
CASSESQEVTDTQYF,TGCGCCAGCAGTGAGTCGCAAGAGGTAACGGATACGCAGTATTTT,NA,TRBV10-1,TRBJ2-3,NA
CASSLQGAQIFSYEQYF,TGTGCCAGCAGTTTACAGGGGGCGCAGATATTCTCCTACGAGCAGTACTTC,NA,TRBV27,TRBJ2-7,TRBD1
CASSSGGYNEQFF,TGTGCCAGCAGCTCTGGGGGTTACAATGAGCAGTTCTTC,NA,TRBV11-3,TRBJ2-1,NA
CASTRAGVGTDTQYF,TGTGCCAGCACTCGAGCGGGAGTCGGCACAGATACGCAGTATTTT,NA,TRBV28,TRBJ2-3,TRBD2
CASRPGLGREADTQYF,TGTGCCAGCAGGCCTGGATTAGGGAGAGAGGCAGATACGCAGTATTTT,NA,TRBV6-4,TRBJ2-3,NA
CASSSGQVINEQFF,TGTGCCAGCAGCTCCGGACAGGTTATCAATGAGCAGTTCTTC,NA,TRBV13,TRBJ2-1,TRBD1
CATSRDQGETQYF,TGTGCCACCAGCAGAGATCAGGGAGAGACCCAGTACTTC,few,TRBV15,TRBJ2-5,NA
CASSLGVPNTEAFF,TGTGCCAGCAGCTTGGGGGTCCCGAACACTGAAGCTTTCTTT,NA,TRBV9,TRBJ1-1,NA
CSPKADTQYF,TGCAGTCCCAAAGCAGATACGCAGTATTTT,NA,TRBV20-1,TRBJ2-3,NA
CASSTRQDRYSYEQYF,TGTGCCAGCAGCACCAGACAGGACCGATACTCCTACGAGCAGTACTTC,NA,TRBV13,TRBJ2-7,NA
CASSQGPDPSNTEAFF,TGCGCCAGCAGCCAAGGGCCGGACCCTTCGAACACTGAAGCTTTCTTT,NA,TRBV4-1,TRBJ1-1,NA
CASSLVVKNTEAFF,TGCGCCAGCAGCTTGGTTGTCAAAAACACTGAAGCTTTCTTT,NA,TRBV5-1,TRBJ1-1,NA
CASSISWGLNTGELFF,TGTGCCAGTAGTATATCATGGGGGCTCAACACCGGGGAGCTGTTTTTT,NA,TRBV19,TRBJ2-2,NA
CASSDWASGDNEQFF,TGTGCCAGCAGCGATTGGGCTAGCGGAGACAATGAGCAGTTCTTC,NA,TRBV13,TRBJ2-1,TRBD2
CASSELGRGSYSNQPQHF,TGTGCCAGCAGTGAATTAGGGAGGGGTTCATATAGCAATCAGCCCCAGCATTTT,NA,TRBV6-1,TRBJ1-5,NA
CASSIPNLEPEKLFF,TGTGCCAGTAGTATCCCCAACCTAGAACCTGAAAAACTGTTTTTT,once,TRBV19,TRBJ1-4,NA
CASSHRGDLDEAFF,TGTGCCAGCAGCCACAGGGGGGACCTCGATGAAGCTTTCTTT,NA,TRBV6-5,TRBJ1-1,TRBD1
CASRDSRPTDTQYF,TGTGCCAGTAGGGACAGCCGTCCCACAGATACGCAGTATTTT,NA,TRBV19,TRBJ2-3,NA
CASSRGDEQFF,TGTGCCAGCAGTAGGGGCGATGAGCAGTTCTTC,NA,TRBV28,TRBJ2-1,NA
CASSLVGEYSNQPQHF,TGTGCCAGCAGCTTGGTCGGGGAGTATAGCAATCAGCCCCAGCATTTT,NA,TRBV5-8,TRBJ1-5,NA
CSASLGETQYF,TGCAGTGCTAGCCTAGGGGAGACCCAGTACTTC,NA,TRBV20-1,TRBJ2-5,NA
CASSLAGRGASYEQYF,TGCGCCAGCAGCTTGGCGGGCAGGGGGGCTTCCTACGAGCAGTACTTC,NA,TRBV5-1,TRBJ2-7,NA
CASGRFSYEQYF,TGTGCCAGCGGTCGGTTCTCCTACGAGCAGTACTTC,NA,TRBV14,TRBJ2-7,NA
CASSTTGEGWAEAFF,TGTGCCAGCTCAACGACAGGGGAGGGTTGGGCTGAAGCTTTCTTT,NA,TRBV18,TRBJ1-1,TRBD1
CASTLRYQPQHF,TGTGCCAGCACCCTTAGGTATCAGCCCCAGCATTTT,NA,TRBV28,TRBJ1-5,NA
CASSPNTDTQYF,TGTGCCAGCTCACCTAACACAGATACGCAGTATTTT,NA,TRBV18,TRBJ2-3,NA
CASSYSYEQYF,TGCGCCAGCAGCTATTCCTACGAGCAGTACTTC,NA,TRBV5-1,TRBJ2-7,NA
CASRSSGANVLTF,TGTGCCAGCCGCTCGTCAGGGGCCAACGTCCTGACTTTC,NA,TRBV11-2,TRBJ2-6,NA
CASSLGPSSLEEQYF,TGTGCCAGCAGCTTGGGGCCTAGCTCTCTGGAAGAGCAGTACTTC,NA,TRBV5-1,TRBJ2-7,NA
CASRRTAATNEKLFF,TGTGCCAGTAGGAGGACAGCTGCAACTAATGAAAAACTGTTTTTT,NA,TRBV19,TRBJ1-4,NA
CASSYGRTNTDTQYF,TGTGCCAGCAGTTACGGGAGGACTAACACAGATACGCAGTATTTT,NA,TRBV6-6,TRBJ2-3,NA
CASSSFRSIKDSHTKNIQYF,TGTGCCAGCAGTTCCTTCAGGAGCATAAAGGATTCGCATACCAAAAACATTCAGTACTTC,NA,TRBV28,TRBJ2-4,NA
CASLEALSTDTQYF,TGTGCCAGCCTTGAGGCGCTTAGCACAGATACGCAGTATTTT,NA,TRBV7-9,TRBJ2-3,NA
CSVGGGNTEAFF,TGCAGCGTTGGGGGGGGGAACACTGAAGCTTTCTTT,NA,TRBV29-1,TRBJ1-1,NA
CASSGGRQGDFWNEQFF,TGTGCCAGCAGCGGGGGAAGACAGGGGGATTTTTGGAATGAGCAGTTCTTC,NA,TRBV7-9,TRBJ2-1,TRBD1
CASSLVLTSGYTYEQYF,TGTGCCAGCAGCTTAGTTTTGACTAGCGGGTATACGTACGAGCAGTACTTC,NA,TRBV7-9,TRBJ2-7,TRBD2
CSVETSGLYNEQFF,TGCAGCGTTGAGACTAGCGGACTCTACAATGAGCAGTTCTTC,NA,TRBV29-1,TRBJ2-1,TRBD2
CAISEADEKLFF,TGTGCCATCAGTGAGGCTGATGAAAAACTGTTTTTT,NA,TRBV10-3,TRBJ1-4,NA